One sample yielded the 16 T cell receptor beta chains listed below, sequenced in a study of T cells expressing NK-cell markers. Reanalyzing the 5' RACE reads, TCRdb keeps one entry per CDR3 protein, without DNA. Its table records 130,000 to 150,000 distinct CDR3 sequences. Source material: blood T cells: a sorted CD56 or NKG2C T cell subset, CD4+ or CD8+ T cells, or bulk PBMC T cells (not recorded which). The receptor set was obtained from a man younger than 35 in good health.

The genes are TRBV20-1 and TRBJ1-5. Germline V gives CDR1 DFQATT, CDR2 SNEGSKA (reference sequence). The length of the CDR3 is 14 residues. CDR3 in amino acids: CSARELGGVQPQHF.

The V and J genes are TRBV4-3 and TRBJ2-3; TCRdb's D call of TRBD1 is untestable without DNA. The CDR3 extends over 15 amino acids. Germline CDR1 and CDR2: LGHNA and YSLEER. The CDR3 sequence: CASSQEGGWTDTQYF.

CDR3 protein: CASSQPAGPVQETQYF. The chain joins TRBV3-1 to TRBJ2-5; TCRdb gives TRBD2 as the D gene, but with no DNA this cannot be confirmed. Germline CDR1 LGHDT, CDR2 YNNKEL (reference sequence). The CDR3 loop spans 16 amino acids.

The genes are TRBV7-9 and TRBJ2-3; TCRdb picks TRBD1, but there is no DNA to check that call. Germline values: CDR1 SEHNR, CDR2 FQNEAQ (reference sequence). This CDR3 spans 12 amino acids. This chain's CDR3 is CASSLARDPQYF. The entire variable domain, with the rest obtained from reference TRBV7-9 and TRBJ2-3, is as follows: DTGVSQNPRHKITKRGQNVTFRCDPISEHNRLYWYRQTLGQGPEFLTYFQNEAQLEKSRLLSDRFSAERPKGSFSTLEIQRTEQGDSAMYLCASSLARDPQYFGPGTRLTVL.

The CDR3 spells CASRGAGLEQFF. The V and J genes are TRBV6-2 or TRBV6-3 and TRBJ2-1; TCRdb designates TRBD2, a call that cannot be tested without DNA. Germline V lookup: CDR1 MNHEY, CDR2 SVGEGT. CDR3 length: 12 residues.

The rearrangement links TRBV7-9 to TRBJ1-1; TCRdb calls TRBD1, which cannot be checked without DNA. Germline V gene data show CDR1 as SEHNR and CDR2 as FQNEAQ (reference sequence). The CDR3 is 14 amino acids. This CDR3 is CASSLASGQGVAFF.

The rearrangement uses TRBV5-1 and TRBJ2-4; TCRdb lists TRBD2, though no DNA is available to test this call. The germline gives CDR1 SGHRS, CDR2 YFSETQ. The CDR3 consists of 18 residues. CDR3 loop: CASSFRTSGRSAKNIQYF.

The CDR3 loop reads CASNPGGGTDTQYF. The chain couples TRBV5-1 to TRBJ2-3; absent DNA, TCRdb's TRBD1 call cannot be checked. The germline V gene encodes CDR1 SGHRS and CDR2 YFSETQ. This CDR3 comprises 14 residues. Filled out from reference TRBV5-1 and TRBJ2-3, the complete variable domain reads KAGVTQTPRYLIKTRGQQVTLSCSPISGHRSVSWYQQTPGQGLQFLFEYFSETQRNKGNFPGRFSGRQFSNSRSEMNVSTLELGDSALYLCASNPGGGTDTQYFGPGTRLTVL.

The chain uses TRBV5-4 and TRBJ2-7; the D call from TCRdb, TRBD1, cannot be confirmed without DNA. The CDR3 runs 15 residues. Germline V gene lookup returns CDR1 SGHNT and CDR2 YYREEE (reference sequence). CDR3 in amino acids: CASSSRDRTLYEQYF. The entire variable domain, with the rest obtained from reference TRBV5-4 and TRBJ2-7, is as follows: ETGVTQSPTHLIKTRGQQVTLRCSSQSGHNTVSWYQQALGQGPQFIFQYYREEENGRGNFPPRFSGLQFPNYSSELNVNALELDDSALYLCASSSRDRTLYEQYFGPGTRLTVT.

The chain combines TRBV3-1 with TRBJ1-1; the TCRdb D gene call, TRBD1, has no DNA to confirm it. The length of the CDR3 is 17 residues. Germline V gene lookup returns CDR1 LGHDT and CDR2 YNNKEL (reference sequence). This CDR3 reads CASSQEGPREMNTEAFF.

V gene TRBV7-6 combines with J gene TRBJ1-1. This CDR3 comprises 17 residues. CDR1 SGHVS and CDR2 FNYEAQ come from the germline V gene. The CDR3 spells CASSLDMYLDLNTEAFF.

The chain uses TRBV12-3 or TRBV12-4 and TRBJ2-1. CDR3 size: 15 residues. CDR3: CASSLSMLNYNEQFF.

The chain couples TRBV5-6 to TRBJ2-1. CDR3 length: 14 residues. Germline loops: CDR1 SGHDT, CDR2 YYEEEE. The CDR3 loop reads CASNRFWIVNEQFF.

The chain recombines TRBV6-1 with TRBJ2-3. Germline CDR1 is MNHNS and CDR2 is SASEGT. The CDR3 has 13 residues. CDR3 loop: CASGFGLTDTQYF.

The chain has TRBV5-8 and TRBJ1-5; TCRdb's D call, TRBD1, is unchecked because there is no DNA. CDR1 and CDR2 (germline): SGHTS, YDEGEE. CDR3 size: 15 residues. CDR3 region: CASSLGDSNNQPQHF.

V is TRBV5-1 and J is TRBJ2-2; TCRdb's D call, TRBD2, is unchecked because there is no DNA. Germline lookup yields CDR1 SGHRS and CDR2 YFSETQ. The CDR3 extends over 17 amino acids. The CDR3 spells CASSTAGGGLVTGELFF.